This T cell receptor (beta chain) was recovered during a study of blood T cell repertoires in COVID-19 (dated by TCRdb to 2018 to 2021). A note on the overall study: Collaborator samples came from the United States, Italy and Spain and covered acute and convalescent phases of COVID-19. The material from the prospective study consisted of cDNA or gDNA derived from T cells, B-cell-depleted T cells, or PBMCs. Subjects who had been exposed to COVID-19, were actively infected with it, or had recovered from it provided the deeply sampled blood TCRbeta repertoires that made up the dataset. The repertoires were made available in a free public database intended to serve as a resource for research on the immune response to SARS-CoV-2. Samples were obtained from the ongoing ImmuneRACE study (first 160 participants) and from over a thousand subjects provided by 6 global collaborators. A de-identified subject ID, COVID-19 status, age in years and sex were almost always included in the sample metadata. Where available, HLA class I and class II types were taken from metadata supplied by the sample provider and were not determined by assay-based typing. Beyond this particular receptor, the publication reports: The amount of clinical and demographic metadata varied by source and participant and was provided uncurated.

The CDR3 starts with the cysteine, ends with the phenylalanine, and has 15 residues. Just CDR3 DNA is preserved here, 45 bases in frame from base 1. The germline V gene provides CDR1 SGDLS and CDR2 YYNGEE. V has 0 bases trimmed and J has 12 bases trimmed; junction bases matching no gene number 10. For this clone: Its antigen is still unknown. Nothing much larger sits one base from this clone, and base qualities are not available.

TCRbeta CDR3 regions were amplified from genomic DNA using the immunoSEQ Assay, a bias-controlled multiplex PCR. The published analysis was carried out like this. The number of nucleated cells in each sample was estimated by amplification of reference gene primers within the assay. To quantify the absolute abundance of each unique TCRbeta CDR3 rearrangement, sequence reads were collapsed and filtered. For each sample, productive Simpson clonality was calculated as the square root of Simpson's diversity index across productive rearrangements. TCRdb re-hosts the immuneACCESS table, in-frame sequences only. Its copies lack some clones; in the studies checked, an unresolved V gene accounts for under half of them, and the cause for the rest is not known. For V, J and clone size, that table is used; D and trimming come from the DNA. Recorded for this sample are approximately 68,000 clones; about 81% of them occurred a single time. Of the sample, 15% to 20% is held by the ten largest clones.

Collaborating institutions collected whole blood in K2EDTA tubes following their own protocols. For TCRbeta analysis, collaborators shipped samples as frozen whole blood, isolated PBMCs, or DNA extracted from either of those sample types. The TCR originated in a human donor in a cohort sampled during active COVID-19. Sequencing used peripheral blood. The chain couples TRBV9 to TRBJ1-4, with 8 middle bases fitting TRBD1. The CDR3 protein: CASSVEAGGRVELFF. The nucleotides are TGTGCCAGCAGCGTAGAAGCAGGGGGCCGGGTTGAACTGTTTTTT.